The 27 T cell receptor beta chains below were found in one sample sequenced in a study of T cell responses to AZD1222 COVID-19 vaccine. Sequencing was performed with immunoSEQ multiplex PCR; in TCRdb, only in-frame clones are kept and a portion is missing. The repertoire holds 150,000 to 250,000 clones, with about 93% as singletons. The starting material was peripheral blood, obtained 28 days after the second AZD1222 dose. The receptors here all came from an adult who received the AZD1222 COVID-19 vaccine.

The rearrangement links TRBV6-2 or TRBV6-3 to TRBJ1-1, with a possible D match to TRBD1 (5 bases). The CDR3 runs 14 residues. Trimming pared 5 bases from V and 1 base from J, leaving 11 bases between. Germline V gives CDR1 MNHEY, CDR2 SVGEGT. The CDR3 sequence: CASSRGTSNTEAFF. Here the CDR3 DNA reads TGTGCCAGCAGTCGTGGGACTTCGAACACTGAAGCTTTCTTT.

The gene calls are TRBV25-1 and TRBJ2-5; tentative D call: TRBD1 (5 bases). The CDR3 is made up of 16 amino acids. Germline lookup yields CDR1 MGHDK and CDR2 SYGVNS. The V end lost 2 bases, the J end lost 1 base, and 14 bases lay between the germline ends. CDR3 DNA: TGTGCCAGCAGTGAACTAGGACACCAGCTCCAAGAGACCCAGTACTTC. Its translation: CASSELGHQLQETQYF.

The V and J genes are TRBV6-5 and TRBJ1-2, with D tentatively TRBD1 (5 bases). This CDR3 contains 13 residues. The ends were cut back, 4 bases at V and 6 bases at J, with 12 bases in the middle. The germline CDR1 and CDR2 sequences are MNHEY and SVGAGI. The CDR3 here is CASSSLGHDGYTF. In nucleotides, the CDR3 is TGTGCCAGCAGTTCCCTCGGACACGATGGCTACACCTTC.

The chain carries TRBV7-8 and TRBJ2-5, with D unresolved. The CDR3 runs to 11 residues. Trimming left V 3 bases short and J 5 bases short, with 4 bases between. Germline-derived CDR1 and CDR2 are SGHVS and FQNEAQ. CDR3 sequence reads: CASSFGETQYF. The CDR3 DNA reads as TGTGCCAGCAGCTTCGGGGAGACCCAGTACTTC. Looking up the rest from reference TRBV7-8 and TRBJ2-5 gives the full variable domain: GAGVSQSPRYKVAKRGQDVALRCDPISGHVSLFWYQQALGQGPEFLTYFQNEAQLDKSGLPSDRFFAERPEGSVSTLKIQRTQQEDSAVYLCASSFGETQYFGPGTRLLVL.

The gene calls are TRBV6-1 and TRBJ2-7; D is perhaps TRBD2 (6 bases). Germline V gene data show CDR1 as MNHNS and CDR2 as SASEGT. The CDR3 contains 13 residues. Trimming removed 3 bases from V and 4 bases from J, with 10 bases in between. In DNA form, the CDR3 reads TGTGCCAGCAGTGAGACGGGGACTTACGAGCAGTACTTC. It encodes CASSETGTYEQYF.

This sequence joins TRBV5-6 and TRBJ2-7; D not resolved. The CDR3 is made up of 11 amino acids. The germline gives CDR1 SGHDT, CDR2 YYEEEE. The V end was cut by 1 base, the J end by 3 bases, with 2 bases between. The CDR3 reads CASSLYYEQYF. The CDR3 nucleotides read TGTGCCAGCAGCTTGTACTACGAGCAGTACTTC.

This clone appeared once. V is TRBV7-8 and J is TRBJ1-1; D may be TRBD1 (5 bases). From germline, CDR1 is SGHVS and CDR2 FQNEAQ. Trimming took 5 bases from V and 4 from J, leaving 17 bases between them. The CDR3 extends over 15 amino acids. The CDR3 nucleotides are TGTGCCAGCAGCCCCATCATCGGACAACCCACTGAAGCTTTCTTT. It translates to CASSPIIGQPTEAFF.

The rearrangement links TRBV11-3 to TRBJ2-1; the D gene could be TRBD1 or TRBD2 (5 bases each). The ends were cut back, 3 bases at V and 1 base at J, with 10 bases in the middle. This CDR3 has 15 residues. Germline CDR1 and CDR2: SGHNT and YENEEA. The CDR3 nucleotides read TGTGCCAGCAGCTTTGGGGGTTTGTCCTACAATGAGCAGTTCTTC. Protein sequence: CASSFGGLSYNEQFF. The full variable domain, its missing parts supplied by reference TRBV11-3 and TRBJ2-1, is EAGVVQSPRYKIIEKKQPVAFWCNPISGHNTLYWYLQNLGQGPELLIRYENEEAVDDSQLPKDRFSAERLKGVDSTLKIQPAELGDSAVYLCASSFGGLSYNEQFFGPGTRLTVL.

The chain links TRBV19 to TRBJ1-5; D call uncertain. The CDR3 consists of 17 residues. The V and J ends lost 5 bases and 0 bases respectively, with 17 bases between them. CDR1 is LNHDA and CDR2 is SQIVND in the germline V gene (reference sequence). CDR3 bases: TGTGCCAGTAGTTCAGACGGTGCTTCCGATAGCAATCAGCCCCAGCATTTT. It translates to CASSSDGASDSNQPQHF.

Note on this clone: Other DNA sequences within the sample encode an identical CDR3. V usage is TRBV7-2 and J usage is TRBJ2-5; D may match TRBD1 or TRBD2 (5 bases each). The CDR3 has 15 amino acids. Trimming stripped 0 bases from V and 2 bases from J, with 10 bases between. Germline V lookup: CDR1 SGHTA, CDR2 FQGNSA. CDR3 region: CASSLARGSQETQYF. The CDR3 coding sequence is TGTGCCAGCAGCTTAGCCCGGGGCTCACAAGAGACCCAGTACTTC. The whole variable domain, filled in from reference TRBV7-2 and TRBJ2-5, reads GAGVSQSPSNKVTEKGKDVELRCDPISGHTALYWYRQSLGQGLEFLIYFQGNSAPDKSGLPSDRFSAERTGGSVSTLTIQRTQQEDSAVYLCASSLARGSQETQYFGPGTRLLVL.

The chain links TRBV7-3 to TRBJ1-5, with D unclear. CDR1 is SGHTA, CDR2 FQGTGA, per germline. The CDR3 is 13 residues long. Deletions cut 5 bases from V and 3 bases from J, with 8 bases between. In DNA form, the CDR3 reads TGTGCCAGCAGCCCCGAGATCAATCAGCCCCAGCATTTT. It specifies CASSPEINQPQHF.

This clone was seen just once. The chain is built from TRBV5-1 and TRBJ2-3, with 7 bases matching TRBD2. Per germline, CDR1 SGHRS and CDR2 YFSETQ. This CDR3 contains 17 residues. Trimming removed 4 bases from V and 1 base from J; junction bases left unmatched: 12. In nucleotides, the CDR3 is TGCGCCAGCAGCCTAAACGTAGCCCGGGGGGGCACAGATACGCAGTATTTT. It yields the protein CASSLNVARGGTDTQYF.

The CDR3: CASAGLYSNQPQHF. DNA for the CDR3: TGTGCCAGCGCCGGACTTTATAGCAATCAGCCCCAGCATTTT. The chain combines TRBV2 with TRBJ1-5, with D unclear. CDR3 length equals 14 residues. With 8 bases removed from V and 0 bases from J, the gap between germline ends came to 11 bases. Per the germline V gene, CDR1 is SNHLY and CDR2 is FYNNEI. Variable domain in full (rest from reference TRBV2 and TRBJ1-5): EPEVTQTPSHQVTQMGQEVILRCVPISNHLYFYWYRQILGQKVEFLVSFYNNEISEKSEIFDDQFSVERPDGSNFTLKIRSTKLEDSAMYFCASAGLYSNQPQHFGDGTRLSIL.

The chain links TRBV10-3 to TRBJ1-2, with D perhaps matching TRBD1 (6 bases). Germline V CDR1 and CDR2: ENHRY, SYGVKD. Trimming pared 4 bases from V and 5 bases from J, leaving 17 bases between. The CDR3 length is 15 residues. CDR3: CAISGRQETRYGYTF. The CDR3 DNA reads as TGTGCCATCAGTGGCCGACAGGAGACCCGTTATGGCTACACCTTC.

The chain combines TRBV11-1 with TRBJ1-2, with 7 bases matching TRBD1. This CDR3 is 12 amino acids long. Trimming removed 5 bases from V and 9 bases from J; junction bases left unmatched: 6. CDR1 and CDR2 from the germline V gene are SGHAT and FQDESV (reference sequence). CDR3: CASSPTGRSYTF. The CDR3 coding sequence is TGTGCCAGCAGCCCGACAGGGAGAAGCTACACCTTC.

The rearrangement joins TRBV28 to TRBJ1-4; D call uncertain. Germline V gives CDR1 MDHEN, CDR2 SYDVKM. The V and J ends lost 3 bases and 4 bases respectively, with 9 bases between them. CDR3 length equals 14 residues. Here the CDR3 DNA reads TGTGCCAGCAGTTTGGTTAGGGATAATGAAAAACTGTTTTTT. This encodes CASSLVRDNEKLFF. The variable domain in full, completed from reference TRBV28 and TRBJ1-4, reads DVKVTQSSRYLVKRTGEKVFLECVQDMDHENMFWYRQDPGLGLRLIYFSYDVKMKEKGDIPEGYSVSREKKERFSLILESASTNQTSMYLCASSLVRDNEKLFFGSGTQLSVL.

J is TRBJ1-5 and V is TRBV30, with TRBD1 matching 9 bases. Germline CDR1 is GTSNPN and CDR2 is SVGIG (reference sequence). CDR3 length: 20 residues. The ends lost 0 bases at V and 2 bases at J; junction bases unmatched: 17. The CDR3 loop is CAWSVQRGDRAQARNQPQHF. As DNA, the CDR3 is TGTGCCTGGAGTGTACAAAGAGGGGACAGGGCCCAGGCCCGCAATCAGCCCCAGCATTTT.

This chain links TRBV7-8 with TRBJ2-5; D is perhaps TRBD2 (6 bases). CDR3 length equals 16 residues. From germline, CDR1 is SGHVS and CDR2 FQNEAQ. V was clipped by 4 bases and J by 5 bases, with 20 bases between them. Here the CDR3 DNA reads TGTGCCAGCAGCTCGGGCGGGGCCTCCCCAAGGGAGACCCAGTACTTC. As protein: CASSSGGASPRETQYF.

Regarding this clone: Other DNA variants within this sample encode the same CDR3. The V call is TRBV6-4, the J call TRBJ2-3; D is perhaps TRBD2 (5 bases). This CDR3 region has 13 residues. V shed 4 bases and J shed 1 base, with 6 bases lying between them. In germline, CDR1 is MRHNA, CDR2 SNTAGT. The CDR3 region has the DNA TGTGCCAGCAGTGTCGGGGGCACAGATACGCAGTATTTT. Protein: CASSVGGTDTQYF.

The chain is built from TRBV12-3 or TRBV12-4 and TRBJ2-7, with D tentatively TRBD1 (5 bases). The CDR3 sequence is 13 residues long. The ends were cut back, 7 bases at V and 2 bases at J, with 12 bases in the middle. CDR3 bases: TGTGCCAGCAAGGGGCAGGTTCCCTACGAGCAGTACTTC. Protein: CASKGQVPYEQYF.

The J gene is TRBJ2-2, the V gene TRBV30; possible D gene TRBD2, 7 bases. Looked up from germline, CDR1 is GTSNPN and CDR2 is SVGIG (reference sequence). V lost 4 bases to trimming and J lost 3 bases, with 15 bases between them. This CDR3 region has 15 residues. CDR3 DNA sequence: TGTGCCTGGAAAGGGAGGGGGAGGTACACCGGGGAGCTGTTTTTT. Its translation is CAWKGRGRYTGELFF.

The rearrangement links TRBV5-6 to TRBJ1-3; tentatively, D is TRBD1 (5 bases). CDR3 length: 15 residues. Deletions cut 5 bases from V and 6 bases from J, with 18 bases between. The germline V gene encodes CDR1 SGHDT and CDR2 YYEEEE. The CDR3: CASRHNQGEENTIYF. The CDR3 DNA sequence: TGTGCCAGCAGACATAACCAGGGAGAGGAAAACACCATATATTTT. Variable domain in full (rest from reference TRBV5-6 and TRBJ1-3): DAGVTQSPTHLIKTRGQQVTLRCSPKSGHDTVSWYQQALGQGPQFIFQYYEEEERQRGNFPDRFSGHQFPNYSSELNVNALLLGDSALYLCASRHNQGEENTIYFGEGSWLTVV.

The chain joins TRBV10-1 to TRBJ2-7; D might be TRBD2 (6 bases). This CDR3 spans 15 amino acids. From germline, CDR1 is WNHNN and CDR2 SYGVQD (reference sequence). Trimming stripped 1 base from V and 4 bases from J, with 14 bases between. Here the CDR3 reads CASSEFGIGRYEQYF. CDR3 nucleotide sequence: TGCGCCAGCAGTGAGTTCGGTATAGGGAGGTACGAGCAGTACTTC.

The chain uses TRBV5-1 and TRBJ2-6, with D perhaps TRBD1 or TRBD2 (6 bases each). Germline V CDR1 and CDR2: SGHRS, YFSETQ. V was trimmed by 3 bases and J by 0 bases, leaving 10 bases between them. The CDR3 totals 16 residues. CDR3 in amino acids: CASSSGAPSGANVLTF. DNA for the CDR3: TGCGCCAGCAGCTCGGGGGCCCCCTCTGGGGCCAACGTCCTGACTTTC.

The rearrangement links TRBV3-1 (or the pseudogene TRBV3-2) to TRBJ2-1, with D hard to call. The ends were cut back, 8 bases at V and 4 bases at J, with 9 bases in the middle. The CDR3 is 12 amino acids. Germline CDR1 LGHDT, CDR2 YNNKEL (reference sequence). The CDR3 DNA sequence: TGTGCCAGCGCGGCGAATTACAATGAGCAGTTCTTC. This codes for CASAANYNEQFF.

This chain links TRBV3-1 (or the pseudogene TRBV3-2) with TRBJ2-2; D is perhaps TRBD2 (7 bases). The ends were cut back, 1 base at V and 7 bases at J, with 19 bases in the middle. This CDR3 region has 17 residues. Germline V gene sequence: CDR1 LGHDT, CDR2 YNNKEL (reference sequence). In DNA, the CDR3 is TGTGCCAGCAGCCAAGGGTGGGCGGGGGCCCCAGGCGGGGAGCTGTTTTTT. Its translation: CASSQGWAGAPGGELFF.

The V call is TRBV5-1, the J call TRBJ2-2, with D perhaps TRBD2 (5 bases). The V gene lost 3 bases and the J gene lost 6 bases, with 9 bases spanning the gap. The CDR3 covers 13 residues. The germline CDR1 and CDR2 sequences are SGHRS and YFSETQ. CDR3 loop: CASSWYGAGELFF. The CDR3 DNA reads TGCGCCAGCAGCTGGTACGGGGCCGGGGAGCTGTTTTTT.